The 25 T cell receptor beta chains given below trace back to one sample, sequenced in a study of T cells after yellow fever vaccination. TCRdb passed the 5' RACE reads through MiXCR, listing each CDR3 protein once. The table lists about 580,000 distinct CDR3 sequences, about 15% of them singletons. The sequencing used PBMCs, collected less than 6 days after the first yellow fever vaccination. These receptors were taken from a young man who received the YFV17D yellow fever vaccine.

This clonotype occurred a few times. The chain is built from TRBV30 and TRBJ2-7; 8 bases are a match to TRBD1. Germline V gives CDR1 GTSNPN, CDR2 SVGIG (reference sequence). This CDR3 is 14 amino acids long. Trimming cost V 6 bases and J 3 bases; bases outside gene matches: 10. The chain's CDR3 is CACHYQGAIYEQYF. CDR3 DNA sequence: TGTGCCTGCCACTATCAGGGGGCGATCTACGAGCAGTACTTC.

This clonotype was found a few times. This chain joins TRBV2 and TRBJ2-2; TRBD1 matches at 7 bases. The CDR3 spans 14 residues. The germline V gene encodes CDR1 SNHLY and CDR2 FYNNEI. V lost 10 bases and J lost 1; bases outside the gene matches: 6. CDR3 amino acids: CATAQGENTGELFF. CDR3 nucleotides: TGTGCCACCGCCCAGGGGGAGAACACCGGGGAGCTGTTTTTT.

Only a few counts were recorded for this clonotype. This rearrangement joins TRBV24-1 to TRBJ2-1; D is unresolved. The germline V gene encodes CDR1 KGHDR and CDR2 SFDVKD. The CDR3 consists of 15 residues. The V and J ends lost 1 base and 2 bases respectively, with 8 bases between them. CDR3 DNA: TGTGCCACCAGTGATTTAAGTCTGCCCTACAATGAGCAGTTCTTC. Translating gives CATSDLSLPYNEQFF.

This clonotype was seen more than once but under ten times. The V call is TRBV7-4, the J call TRBJ1-5; D may be TRBD1 (5 bases). CDR3 length: 18 amino acids. V was clipped by 5 bases and J by 0 bases, with 20 bases between them. Germline V lookup: CDR1 SGHVT, CDR2 SQSDAQ. CDR3 coding DNA: TGTGCCAGCAGCCTCAGAAGGGGCCGGGGTTGTAGCAATCAGCCCCAGCATTTT. It yields the protein CASSLRRGRGCSNQPQHF.

This chain uses TRBV29-1 with TRBJ2-3; D not certain. The CDR3 is 13 amino acids. Germline V gene lookup returns CDR1 SQVTM and CDR2 ANQGSEA. V was trimmed by 3 bases and J by 0 bases, leaving 7 bases between them. CDR3 DNA: TGCAGCGTTGACAAGGTCAGCACAGATACGCAGTATTTT. As protein: CSVDKVSTDTQYF.

This clonotype appeared a few times. V usage is TRBV20-1 and J usage is TRBJ2-1; D remains unclear. V was trimmed by 4 bases and J by 5 bases, leaving 15 bases between them. The CDR3 is 14 amino acids. Per germline, CDR1 DFQATT and CDR2 SNEGSKA (reference sequence). The CDR3 DNA reads as TGCAGTGCTATTTTTCCGCTAGGGAACAATGAGCAGTTCTTC. Protein product: CSAIFPLGNNEQFF.

The V gene is TRBV12-3 or TRBV12-4, the J gene TRBJ1-1; tentatively, D is TRBD1 (6 bases). CDR3 length: 13 amino acids. The ends were cut back, 3 bases at V and 11 bases at J, with 16 bases in the middle. The CDR3 region has the DNA TGTGCCAGCAGTTTGGGCAGGGGACAAATGGCTTTCTTT. Protein: CASSLGRGQMAFF.

This clonotype was recorded many times. The chain couples TRBV7-6 to TRBJ1-1; D not resolved. V was clipped by 1 base and J by 2 bases, with 8 bases between them. The CDR3 length is 14 residues. Germline CDR1 SGHVS, CDR2 FNYEAQ. The CDR3 region is CASSLGPGNTEAFF. Here the CDR3 DNA reads TGTGCCAGCAGCTTAGGACCGGGAAACACTGAAGCTTTCTTT.

This clonotype showed up just a few times. The chain combines TRBV13 with TRBJ2-3, with TRBD1 identical over 8 bases. The CDR3 has 16 amino acids. Looked up from germline, CDR1 is PRHDT and CDR2 is FYEKMQ (reference sequence). V lost 2 bases, J lost 4 bases, and 8 bases stayed unmatched. As DNA, the CDR3 is TGTGCCAGCAGCTTACGGTTACAGGGGGAGGCAGATACGCAGTATTTT. It yields the protein CASSLRLQGEADTQYF.

This chain connects TRBV10-3 to TRBJ1-5; no definite D call. The CDR3 loop spans 15 amino acids. The V gene's germline CDR1 is ENHRY and CDR2 SYGVKD. With 0 bases removed from V and 0 bases from J, the gap between germline ends came to 6 bases. The CDR3 nucleotides are TGTGCCATCAGTGAGTCGGGAATTAGCAATCAGCCCCAGCATTTT. Translation: CAISESGISNQPQHF.

This clonotype came up a few times. This rearrangement joins TRBV7-9 to TRBJ1-1; D is unclear. Trimming took off 5 bases at V and 5 bases at J, with 12 bases between the two ends. This CDR3 spans 13 amino acids. Per germline, CDR1 SEHNR and CDR2 FQNEAQ (reference sequence). As DNA, the CDR3 is TGTGCCAGCAGCGGGGTTCGCAGTACTGAAGCTTTCTTT. This sequence encodes CASSGVRSTEAFF.

This clonotype was counted many times. The gene calls are TRBV6-6 and TRBJ2-7; D unresolved. The CDR3 sequence is 11 residues long. Looked up from germline, CDR1 is MNHNY and CDR2 is SVGAGI (reference sequence). V gave up 0 bases and J gave up 7 bases, with 4 bases separating them. The CDR3 DNA is TGTGCCAGCAGTTACTCTGGGGAGCAGTACTTC. Translation gives CASSYSGEQYF.

This clonotype was found a few times. The chain combines TRBV18 with TRBJ1-4, with TRBD1 as a possible D gene (6 bases). The V gene's germline CDR1 is KGHSH and CDR2 LQKENI. The ends were cut back, 3 bases at V and 6 bases at J, with 11 bases in the middle. The CDR3 runs to 14 residues. CDR3 nucleotide sequence: TGTGCCAGCTCACCTACAGGGTTTGATGAAAAACTGTTTTTT. Residues: CASSPTGFDEKLFF.

The chain combines TRBV11-2 with TRBJ2-3; 8 bases agree with TRBD2. Per the germline V gene, CDR1 is SGHAT and CDR2 is FQNNGV. The CDR3 totals 16 residues. With 2 bases clipped from V and 5 bases from J, the junction kept 9 bases outside the gene matches. The CDR3 loop is CASSLRLGLVGDTQYF. The CDR3 coding sequence is TGTGCCAGCAGCTTAAGGTTGGGACTAGTAGGAGATACGCAGTATTTT.

This clonotype has ten or more counts. CDR3: CASSYGQGSNEQFF. The CDR3 DNA sequence: TGTGCCAGCAGTTACGGCCAGGGCTCCAATGAGCAGTTCTTC. The gene calls are TRBV6-5 and TRBJ2-1; perhaps TRBD1 as D (5 bases). The CDR3 totals 14 residues. Looked up from germline, CDR1 is MNHEY and CDR2 is SVGAGI. V was pared by 2 bases and J by 6 bases, with 11 bases between.

The J gene is TRBJ1-1, the V gene TRBV5-5; D not certain. CDR1 SGHKS and CDR2 YYEKEE come from the germline V gene (reference sequence). The CDR3 totals 14 residues. V shed 0 bases and J shed 9 bases, with 15 bases lying between them. The CDR3 bases are TGTGCCAGCAGCTTGGAAGGCCAGGCAGTTCAAGCTTTCTTT. Its translation: CASSLEGQAVQAFF.

The gene calls are TRBV7-3 and TRBJ2-5; D possibly corresponds to TRBD1 (6 bases). Trimming took off 1 base at V and 5 bases at J, with 8 bases between the two ends. Germline CDR1 and CDR2: SGHTA and FQGTGA. The CDR3 contains 13 residues. CDR3: CASSLKGDETQYF. The CDR3 DNA follows: TGTGCCAGCAGCTTAAAGGGGGACGAGACCCAGTACTTC. The variable domain in full, completed from reference TRBV7-3 and TRBJ2-5, reads GAGVSQTPSNKVTEKGKYVELRCDPISGHTALYWYRQSLGQGPEFLIYFQGTGAADDSGLPNDRFFAVRPEGSVSTLKIQRTERGDSAVYLCASSLKGDETQYFGPGTRLLVL.

This chain uses TRBV20-1 with TRBJ2-5, with 7 bases matching TRBD1. With 6 bases clipped from V and 5 bases from J, the junction kept 9 bases outside the gene matches. The germline CDR1 and CDR2 sequences are DFQATT and SNEGSKA (reference sequence). The CDR3 runs 13 residues. As DNA, the CDR3 is TGCAGTGCGAGGGACAGCCAAGCGGAGACCCAGTACTTC. Translation gives CSARDSQAETQYF.

The chain combines TRBV4-2 with TRBJ2-5; D is possibly TRBD2 (5 bases). The V gene's germline CDR1 is LGHNA and CDR2 YNFKEQ. The ends were cut back, 1 base at V and 3 bases at J, with 18 bases in the middle. The length of the CDR3 is 17 residues. CDR3 loop: CASSQVPGGGMKETQYF. As DNA, the CDR3 is TGTGCCAGCAGCCAAGTCCCCGGCGGAGGAATGAAAGAGACCCAGTACTTC.

In its sample, this clonotype was seen a few times. The chain couples TRBV15 to TRBJ2-1, with D possibly matching TRBD2 (5 bases). The length of the CDR3 is 14 residues. V gave up 1 base and J gave up 6 bases, with 10 bases separating them. Per the germline V gene, CDR1 is LNHNV and CDR2 is YYDKDF (reference sequence). The CDR3 here is CATSRVWAGNEQFF. The CDR3 nucleotides read TGTGCCACCAGCAGAGTTTGGGCGGGCAATGAGCAGTTCTTC.

With respect to this clonotype: A read error may account for a junction end that differs from germline. This chain connects TRBV19 to TRBJ2-1; 8 positions match TRBD1. Germline CDR1 is LNHDA and CDR2 is SQIVND (reference sequence). This CDR3 is 13 amino acids long. DNA of the CDR3: TGTGCCAGTAGTATGGGGGACCAGGGGGCCCTCGTCTTC. This sequence encodes CASSMGDQGALVF.

A few counts support this clonotype. The chain is built from TRBV29-1 and TRBJ1-1, with a tentative D call TRBD1 (6 bases). The germline V gene encodes CDR1 SQVTM and CDR2 ANQGSEA. V was trimmed by 8 bases and J by 5 bases, leaving 21 bases between them. This CDR3 is 14 amino acids long. CDR3 coding DNA: TGCAGCAATTTCGTACAGGGAAGGGGAACTGAAGCTTTCTTT. It encodes CSNFVQGRGTEAFF.

The genes are TRBV5-1 and TRBJ2-5, with TRBD2 identical over 13 bases. The germline V gene encodes CDR1 SGHRS and CDR2 YFSETQ. This CDR3 is built from 15 residues. Trimming cost V 4 bases and J 5 bases; bases outside gene matches: 5. The CDR3 nucleotides are TGCGCCAGCAGCCAGACTAGCGGGGGGATGGAGACCCAGTACTTC. Encoded protein: CASSQTSGGMETQYF.

This clonotype was observed a handful of times. The V gene is TRBV6-2 or TRBV6-3, the J gene TRBJ2-7; TRBD1 might be the D (6 bases). The CDR3 consists of 14 residues. Per germline, CDR1 MNHEY and CDR2 SVGEGT. V gave up 6 bases and J gave up 3 bases, with 15 bases separating them. The DNA of the CDR3 is TGTGCCAGCAGGGGGGTTGGACAGAACTACGAGCAGTACGTC. The encoded protein is CASRGVGQNYEQYV.

The rearrangement links TRBV4-3 to TRBJ1-2; D possibly corresponds to TRBD1 (6 bases). This CDR3 region has 16 residues. With 0 bases removed from V and 4 bases from J, the gap between germline ends came to 15 bases. Germline CDR1 LGHNA, CDR2 YSLEER. The CDR3 sequence: CASSQEGARGTYGYTF. CDR3 coding DNA: TGCGCCAGCAGCCAAGAGGGGGCAAGAGGGACCTATGGCTACACCTTC.